Each of the 32 T cell receptor beta chains below was sequenced from the same sample in a study of blood T cell repertoires in COVID-19. Libraries were prepared by immunoSEQ multiplex PCR; TCRdb keeps only in-frame clonotypes and omits some of them. The sample contains around 75,000 clones, about 88% of which appear only once. Sample: peripheral blood. These receptors all stem from a human donor in a cohort sampled during active COVID-19.

The chain is built from TRBV6-5 and TRBJ1-2; TRBD1 matches at 7 bases. V shed 6 bases and J 4 bases; nucleotides not matched to a gene: 5. This CDR3 has 13 amino acids. Germline V lookup: CDR1 MNHEY, CDR2 SVGAGI. CDR3 loop: CASSYDRVYGYTF. CDR3 nucleotides: TGTGCCAGCAGCTATGACAGGGTCTATGGCTACACCTTC.

About this clone itself: Mismatch with germline at one junction end may stem from a read error. This sequence joins TRBV9 and TRBJ1-4; D perhaps matches TRBD1 (6 bases). This CDR3 is 14 amino acids long. Germline V gives CDR1 SGDLS, CDR2 YYNGEE. CDR3 DNA sequence: TGTGCCAGCAGCCAGGGGCGACCGGTCTCAGTAATATCCTTT. Amino acids: CASSQGRPVSVISF.

The chain uses TRBV4-3 and TRBJ1-1; 7 bases fit TRBD1. The CDR3 has 14 residues. The ends lost 4 bases at V and 1 base at J; junction bases unmatched: 3. Germline values: CDR1 LGHNA, CDR2 YSLEER. The chain's CDR3 is CASSRGGGNTEAFF. CDR3 nucleotides: TGCGCCAGCAGCCGAGGGGGCGGGAACACTGAAGCTTTCTTT.

This clone was recorded once. CDR3 DNA: TGTGCCAGCAGCGTAGTAGCGGGGGGTGGTAATGAGCAGTTCTTC. Protein sequence: CASSVVAGGGNEQFF. The chain employs TRBV9 and TRBJ2-1, with 10 bases that match TRBD2. The germline CDR1 and CDR2 sequences are SGDLS and YYNGEE. The ends lost 0 bases at V and 7 bases at J; junction bases unmatched: 4. The CDR3 runs to 15 residues.

The V and J genes are TRBV6-2 or TRBV6-3 and TRBJ2-3, with D hard to call. There are 11 residues in the CDR3. V lost 5 bases and J 6 bases, leaving 6 bases between the germline ends. The V gene's germline CDR1 is MNHEY and CDR2 SVGEGT. CDR3 residues: CASSQRDTQYF. The CDR3 nucleotides read TGTGCCAGCAGTCAGAGGGATACGCAGTATTTT.

This chain uses TRBV19 with TRBJ1-5; 9 bases align to TRBD1. V lost 3 bases, J lost 3 bases, and 3 bases stayed unmatched. Germline CDR1 and CDR2: LNHDA and SQIVND (reference sequence). There are 15 residues in the CDR3. Here the CDR3 reads CASSMTGGNNQPQHF. In DNA, the CDR3 is TGTGCCAGTAGTATGACAGGGGGGAACAATCAGCCCCAGCATTTT.

The V and J genes are TRBV4-1 and TRBJ2-3; D is unresolved. The CDR3 is made up of 14 amino acids. V lost 2 bases, J lost 4 bases, and 10 bases lay in between. The germline gives CDR1 MGHRA, CDR2 YSYEKL. Here the CDR3 reads CASSQLGLADTQYF. The DNA for the CDR3 is TGCGCCAGCAGCCAATTGGGCCTTGCAGATACGCAGTATTTT.

The V call is TRBV30, the J call TRBJ2-1; possible D gene TRBD1, 6 bases. The CDR3 extends over 12 amino acids. V was cut by 0 bases and J by 9 bases, with 9 bases left in between. Germline CDR1 reads GTSNPN; CDR2 reads SVGIG (reference sequence). The CDR3 reads CAWSVRGIEQFF. The CDR3 coding sequence is TGTGCCTGGAGTGTAAGGGGGATTGAGCAGTTCTTC.

The chain has TRBV28 and TRBJ1-2; 7 bases are shared with TRBD1. The CDR3 is 12 residues long. Germline V lookup: CDR1 MDHEN, CDR2 SYDVKM. V was clipped by 5 bases and J by 8 bases; unmatched bases: 5. The CDR3 protein is CASSDRVGGYTF. The CDR3 nucleotides read TGTGCCAGCAGTGACAGGGTAGGGGGCTACACCTTC.

The chain combines TRBV18 with TRBJ1-1, with D perhaps matching TRBD1 (5 bases). The CDR3 is 16 residues long. Looked up from germline, CDR1 is KGHSH and CDR2 is LQKENI. Trimming removed 2 bases from V and 1 base from J, with 14 bases in between. The CDR3 is CASSPSQGTRNTEAFF. The CDR3 DNA sequence: TGTGCCAGCTCACCATCTCAGGGAACCAGGAACACTGAAGCTTTCTTT.

The V and J genes are TRBV19 and TRBJ2-7, with TRBD1 matching over 8 bases. CDR3 length equals 14 residues. Trimming cost V 6 bases and J 4 bases; bases outside gene matches: 8. Germline V lookup: CDR1 LNHDA, CDR2 SQIVND (reference sequence). Here the CDR3 DNA reads TGTGCCAGTAGCCATTCGGACAGGGTATACGAGCAGTACTTC. This gives the protein CASSHSDRVYEQYF.

The chain carries TRBV10-3 and TRBJ1-2, with TRBD1 matching 8 bases. Unmatched junction bases numbered 15, after V lost 3 bases and J lost 3 bases. Per germline, CDR1 ENHRY and CDR2 SYGVKD. This CDR3 has 18 residues. CDR3 in DNA: TGTGCCATCAGTGACGTATTAAAGGGACAGGCCCAATACTATGGCTACACCTTC. Residues: CAISDVLKGQAQYYGYTF.

The V gene is TRBV7-2, the J gene TRBJ2-5; D gene uncertain. Germline-derived CDR1 and CDR2 are SGHTA and FQGNSA. V lost 7 bases to trimming and J lost 2 bases, with 14 bases between them. The CDR3 is 14 residues long. CDR3 sequence (DNA): TGTGCCAGCAACCTTAGAGGAATACAAGAGACCCAGTACTTC. It is translated as CASNLRGIQETQYF.

The J gene is TRBJ2-3, the V gene TRBV12-3 or TRBV12-4; D is unresolved. Between the trimmed V and J ends, which lost 1 base and 5 bases, there was a span of 7 bases. This CDR3 has 13 residues. CDR3: CASSLGLRDTQYF. Here the CDR3 DNA reads TGTGCCAGCAGTTTAGGGTTGAGAGATACGCAGTATTTT.

V usage is TRBV6-5 and J usage is TRBJ2-3; possible D gene TRBD2, 7 bases. The CDR3 is made up of 15 amino acids. Germline V lookup: CDR1 MNHEY, CDR2 SVGAGI. Trimming took 2 bases from V and 1 from J, leaving 10 bases between them. For the CDR3, the DNA is TGTGCCAGCAGTTACGGAGGGGGGGGCACAGATACGCAGTATTTT. This sequence encodes CASSYGGGGTDTQYF.

The CDR3 DNA reads TGTGCCAGCAGTTTCTCGACAGGCCTCTACGAGCAGTACTTC. Protein product: CASSFSTGLYEQYF. The chain links TRBV28 to TRBJ2-7; D is perhaps TRBD1 (6 bases). Trimming removed 3 bases at V and 3 bases at J, with 12 bases between. The CDR3 extends over 14 amino acids. CDR1 MDHEN and CDR2 SYDVKM come from the germline V gene.

This chain uses TRBV27 with TRBJ2-7; a weak D match, TRBD1 (6 bases). This CDR3 spans 13 amino acids. V was cut by 5 bases and J by 2 bases, with 10 bases left in between. Germline V gives CDR1 MNHEY, CDR2 SMNVEV (reference sequence). CDR3 loop: CASSHGTTYEQYF. CDR3 bases: TGTGCCAGCAGTCACGGGACAACCTACGAGCAGTACTTC.

The gene calls are TRBV3-1 (or the pseudogene TRBV3-2) and TRBJ1-2, with D perhaps matching TRBD1 (6 bases). The V gene's germline CDR1 is LGHDT and CDR2 YNNKEL (reference sequence). With 3 bases removed from V and 0 bases from J, the gap between germline ends came to 14 bases. CDR3 size: 16 residues. CDR3: CASSHSGQGTNYGYTF. CDR3 sequence (DNA): TGTGCCAGCAGCCACTCCGGCCAGGGGACTAACTATGGCTACACCTTC.

The chain recombines TRBV29-1 with TRBJ2-1; D gene unclear. The CDR3 extends over 10 amino acids. V gave up 4 bases and J gave up 6 bases, with 4 bases separating them. CDR1 and CDR2 from the germline V gene are SQVTM and ANQGSEA. CDR3 loop: CSVGGNEQFF. The CDR3, as DNA: TGCAGCGTTGGAGGCAATGAGCAGTTCTTC.

The genes are TRBV5-1 and TRBJ2-1, with a possible D match to TRBD2 (6 bases). CDR1 and CDR2 (germline): SGHRS, YFSETQ. Trimming removed 4 bases from V and 4 bases from J, with 15 bases in between. The CDR3 extends over 15 amino acids. CDR3 in amino acids: CASSEGLQSYNEQFF. As DNA, the CDR3 is TGCGCCAGCAGCGAGGGACTCCAGAGTTACAATGAGCAGTTCTTC.

The gene calls are TRBV12-5 and TRBJ1-1; D gene ambiguous. This CDR3 contains 15 residues. Trimming stripped 6 bases from V and 7 bases from J, with 21 bases between. Germline V lookup: CDR1 LGHNT, CDR2 FRNRAP. CDR3 DNA: TGTGCTAGTGGCCACCTGACATCGGGAGGGAGTGAAGCTTTCTTT. This gives the protein CASGHLTSGGSEAFF. The full variable domain, with the rest looked up from reference TRBV12-5 and TRBJ1-1, is DARVTQTPRHKVTEMGQEVTMRCQPILGHNTVFWYRQTMMQGLELLAYFRNRAPLDDSGMPKDRFSAEMPDATLATLKIQPSEPRDSAVYFCASGHLTSGGSEAFFGQGTRLTVV.

The chain carries TRBV29-1 and TRBJ2-1; 10 nucleotides agree with TRBD1. V dropped 4 bases and J dropped 4; count of bases not matched to a gene: 7. The CDR3 sequence is 15 residues long. The germline V gene encodes CDR1 SQVTM and CDR2 ANQGSEA. CDR3 loop: CSVVAGTGAYNEQFF. The DNA of the CDR3 is TGCAGCGTTGTGGCCGGGACAGGGGCTTACAATGAGCAGTTCTTC.

CDR3 region: CASSLLSNTEAFF. CDR3 in DNA: TGTGCCAGCAGCCTTCTAAGTAACACTGAAGCTTTCTTT. V usage is TRBV6-5 and J usage is TRBJ1-1; D gene uncertain. Per germline, CDR1 MNHEY and CDR2 SVGAGI. Trimming took off 6 bases at V and 2 bases at J, with 10 bases between the two ends. The CDR3 spans 13 residues.

The chain's CDR3 is CASSSPSRTARGTEAFF. The CDR3 DNA follows: TGTGCCAGCAGTTCCCCCTCCCGAACAGCCCGGGGCACTGAAGCTTTCTTT. J is TRBJ1-1 and V is TRBV27; D unresolved. With 4 bases removed from V and 4 bases from J, the gap between germline ends came to 22 bases. The germline V gene encodes CDR1 MNHEY and CDR2 SMNVEV (reference sequence). This CDR3 has 17 residues.

The chain couples TRBV7-2 to TRBJ1-2; TRBD1 aligns across 7 bases. From germline, CDR1 is SGHTA and CDR2 FQGNSA. The CDR3 covers 14 residues. V was clipped by 1 base and J by 7 bases; unmatched bases: 6. The CDR3 loop reads CASSLDGRGLGYTF. CDR3 sequence (DNA): TGTGCCAGCAGCTTAGATGGTAGGGGGCTTGGCTACACCTTC. The complete variable domain, with remaining parts taken from reference TRBV7-2 and TRBJ1-2, reads GAGVSQSPSNKVTEKGKDVELRCDPISGHTALYWYRQSLGQGLEFLIYFQGNSAPDKSGLPSDRFSAERTGGSVSTLTIQRTQQEDSAVYLCASSLDGRGLGYTFGSGTRLTVV.

This chain uses TRBV2 with TRBJ2-7, with TRBD1 matching over 9 bases. CDR3 length equals 15 residues. CDR1 is SNHLY, CDR2 FYNNEI, per germline. Losses at the gene ends were 6 bases for V and 2 bases for J; bases not matched to a gene: 8. CDR3 amino acids: CASSLGQGETYEQYF. DNA for the CDR3: TGTGCCAGCAGCCTGGGACAGGGCGAGACCTACGAGCAGTACTTC.

The CDR3 DNA reads TGTGCCAGCAGCTTGGGACAGGGCATATGGGGAGCTTTCTTT. Translating gives CASSLGQGIWGAFF. V gene TRBV5-6 combines with J gene TRBJ1-1; 7 bases align to TRBD1. J was trimmed by 10 bases and V by 0 bases; bases with no gene match: 9. This CDR3 is built from 14 residues. CDR1 and CDR2 from the germline V gene are SGHDT and YYEEEE.

The chain couples TRBV19 to TRBJ1-5; possible D gene TRBD1, 6 bases. Trimming stripped 1 base from V and 2 bases from J, with 9 bases between. The CDR3 runs 15 residues. CDR1 is LNHDA and CDR2 is SQIVND in the germline V gene (reference sequence). The CDR3 spells CASSIVGGGNQPQHF. The CDR3 bases are TGTGCCAGTAGTATAGTAGGGGGGGGCAATCAGCCCCAGCATTTT.

This clone came up once. The V call is TRBV4-3, the J call TRBJ2-4; D uncertain. Germline values: CDR1 LGHNA, CDR2 YSLEER. V was pared by 0 bases and J by 8 bases, with 2 bases between. This CDR3 has 11 residues. The CDR3 sequence is CASSQDDIQYF. DNA of the CDR3: TGCGCCAGCAGCCAAGACGACATTCAGTACTTC.

The genes are TRBV7-9 and TRBJ1-3; 8 bases line up with TRBD1. The CDR3 has 15 residues. CDR1 is SEHNR, CDR2 FQNEAQ, per germline (reference sequence). V shed 4 bases and J 4 bases; nucleotides not matched to a gene: 6. The CDR3 loop is CASSSDREGGNTIYF. CDR3 DNA: TGTGCCAGCAGCTCGGACAGGGAAGGAGGAAACACCATATATTTT.

V is TRBV11-2 and J is TRBJ2-1, with 7 positions matching TRBD2. Unmatched junction bases numbered 6, after V lost 5 bases and J lost 2 bases. This CDR3 has 15 amino acids. Germline V CDR1 and CDR2: SGHAT, FQNNGV. The CDR3 sequence is CASSLRTRTYNEQFF. The DNA for the CDR3 is TGTGCCAGCAGCCTAAGGACTAGAACCTACAATGAGCAGTTCTTC.

CDR3 coding DNA: TGTGCCAGCAGCTTAATAGGCAGGATGGGCTCCTACGAGCAGTACTTC. As protein: CASSLIGRMGSYEQYF. The V gene is TRBV11-2, the J gene TRBJ2-7; D is ambiguous. The CDR3 contains 16 residues. The germline CDR1 and CDR2 sequences are SGHAT and FQNNGV. V was trimmed by 2 bases and J by 0 bases, leaving 14 bases between them.